This is a list of T cell receptor beta chains from one sample in a study of regulatory T cells. Sequencing used immunoSEQ multiplex PCR; TCRdb keeps in-frame clones, though not all of them. The sample records roughly 32,000 clones, about 88% being singletons. The source material was conventional CD4+ T cells sorted from blood. The origin of the receptors is a person aged 18-29 years with CD3G deficiency. Each CDR3 is given with its conserved first and last residue. The order of the fields is clone size, D gene, V gene, J gene, CDR3 DNA, CDR3 protein. A D gene is named only where the DNA matches it firmly. Size is stated for part of the rows, as once, few or many counts, or as a class when the clone is expanded.

-	-	TRBV28	TRBJ2-7	TGTGCCAGCAGTTTATCAGGGCCGGGAGAGCAGTACTTC	CASSLSGPGEQYF
-	TRBD1	TRBV6-1	TRBJ1-4	TGTGCCACCCGTACAGGGGGCTATGGTGAAAAACTGTTTTTT	CATRTGGYGEKLFF
-	-	TRBV7-2	TRBJ2-1	TGTGCCAGCAGCCCGCAGGTTGGGAGTAATGAGCAGTTCTTC	CASSPQVGSNEQFF
once	-	TRBV6-1	TRBJ1-4	TGTGCCAGCAGTGAAGGTGAATTGGGGGAAAAACTGTTTTTT	CASSEGELGEKLFF
-	-	TRBV28	TRBJ1-2	TGTGCCAGCAGTCTTGGGCCGGGGACCACCTTCGATGGCTACACCTTC	CASSLGPGTTFDGYTF
-	-	TRBV5-1	TRBJ1-4	TGCGCCAGCAGCTTGGTGGAGGGAACAACTAATGAAAAACTGTTTTTT	CASSLVEGTTNEKLFF
once	-	TRBV10-1	TRBJ2-2	TGCGCCAGCAGGGCGGGTTGCGAGGGGTGGTTTCGGACCGGGGAGCTGTTTTTT	CASRAGCEGWFRTGELFF
-	-	TRBV28	TRBJ2-2	TGTGCCAGCAGTCGGGACATTAACACCGGGGAGCTGTTTTTT	CASSRDINTGELFF
-	-	TRBV6-6	TRBJ2-1	TGTGCCAGCAGGGAAATGGGCAGAAATGAGCAGTTCTTC	CASREMGRNEQFF
-	-	TRBV28	TRBJ2-7	TGTGCCAGCAGCCTGACAGCCTCTAGGGAGCAGTACTTC	CASSLTASREQYF